These 32 T cell receptor beta chains originate from one sample sequenced in a study of blood T cell repertoires in COVID-19. This table comes from immunoSEQ multiplex PCR, and its TCRdb copy is limited to in-frame clones, with some not included. The sample lists approximately 300,000 clones, roughly 84% seen once, with 1% in the top ten. The specimen sequenced was peripheral blood. The receptor set was obtained from a man aged 50 to 59 with active or convalescent COVID-19.

The gene calls are TRBV28 and TRBJ2-1, with D perhaps matching TRBD2 (5 bases). Trimming shortened V by 7 bases and J by 6 bases, and 13 bases separated the two germline ends. The CDR3 runs to 13 residues. Germline V gene data show CDR1 as MDHEN and CDR2 as SYDVKM. The CDR3 is CASTERSGNEQFF. CDR3 nucleotide sequence: TGTGCCAGCACCGAGCGGAGTGGCAATGAGCAGTTCTTC.

The chain links TRBV24-1 to TRBJ1-5, with 7 bases that match TRBD1. This CDR3 is built from 16 residues. The V segment lost 5 bases and the J segment 2 bases; nucleotides outside the gene matches: 8. Germline V gene sequence: CDR1 KGHDR, CDR2 SFDVKD. In DNA form, the CDR3 reads TGTGCCACCAGTGCTATAGACAGGGTAGGCAATCAGCCCCAGCATTTT. This encodes CATSAIDRVGNQPQHF.

The J gene is TRBJ1-2, the V gene TRBV5-5; 10 bases map to TRBD1. J lost 12 bases, V lost 4 bases, and 15 bases had no gene match. The CDR3 loop spans 15 amino acids. Germline values: CDR1 SGHKS, CDR2 YYEKEE (reference sequence). For the CDR3, the DNA is TGTGCCAGCAGCAGCGACGGGACAGGGGCCGCGTGGGACACCTTC. Translating it yields CASSSDGTGAAWDTF.

The table lists this clone with a few counts. V is TRBV15 and J is TRBJ2-1; D is perhaps TRBD1 (5 bases). This CDR3 comprises 14 residues. Looked up from germline, CDR1 is LNHNV and CDR2 is YYDKDF (reference sequence). Between the trimmed V and J ends, which lost 1 base and 5 bases, there was a span of 9 bases. The CDR3 bases are TGTGCCACCAGCAGAGTCGACAGAAACAATGAGCAGTTCTTC. This encodes CATSRVDRNNEQFF.

V usage is TRBV11-3 and J usage is TRBJ2-2; D is perhaps TRBD2 (6 bases). With 0 bases removed from V and 0 bases from J, the gap between germline ends came to 11 bases. The CDR3 runs to 17 residues. Germline V CDR1 and CDR2: SGHNT, YENEEA. The CDR3 here is CASSLDFGGTNTGELFF. CDR3 bases: TGTGCCAGCAGCTTAGATTTTGGAGGGACGAACACCGGGGAGCTGTTTTTT.

Comments on this clone: The sample has other DNA sequences that encode this CDR3 too. The chain couples TRBV28 to TRBJ1-2; D call uncertain. Deletions cut 3 bases from V and 3 bases from J, with 5 bases between. This CDR3 contains 12 residues. Looked up from germline, CDR1 is MDHEN and CDR2 is SYDVKM. The CDR3: CASSLGDYGYTF. The CDR3 DNA reads as TGTGCCAGCAGTTTGGGAGACTATGGCTACACCTTC.

This clone was counted once. The chain's CDR3 is CASSLARQLWAYSNQPQHF. As DNA, the CDR3 is TGTGCCAGCAGCTTAGCGCGACAGCTCTGGGCTTATAGCAATCAGCCCCAGCATTTT. V gene TRBV7-9 combines with J gene TRBJ1-5; TRBD1 might be the D (5 bases). Trimming stripped 0 bases from V and 0 bases from J, with 18 bases between. This CDR3 region has 19 residues. Per the germline V gene, CDR1 is SEHNR and CDR2 is FQNEAQ (reference sequence).

J is TRBJ1-1 and V is TRBV4-1; no clear D. Germline assignment: CDR1 MGHRA and CDR2 YSYEKL. V was clipped by 2 bases and J by 7 bases, with 11 bases between them. The CDR3 contains 13 residues. The CDR3 DNA is TGCGCCAGCAGCCAATGGGGAGATAATGAAGCTTTCTTT. This gives the protein CASSQWGDNEAFF.

V is TRBV28 and J is TRBJ1-2; 9 bases fit TRBD1. CDR3 size: 13 residues. After removal of 7 bases from V and 8 bases from J, the junction contained 8 bases not matched to a gene. Germline assignment: CDR1 MDHEN and CDR2 SYDVKM. CDR3: CASTPGTGQGYTF. The DNA for the CDR3 is TGTGCCAGCACCCCAGGGACAGGGCAAGGCTACACCTTC.

The chain joins TRBV2 to TRBJ1-4, with D tentatively TRBD1 (5 bases). The germline gives CDR1 SNHLY, CDR2 FYNNEI. V lost 4 bases and J 8 bases, leaving 23 bases between the germline ends. The CDR3 extends over 17 amino acids. CDR3 DNA: TGTGCCAGCAGTGTAAGCAGGGCAAGCAGCCAAGGCGAAAAACTGTTTTTT. It yields the protein CASSVSRASSQGEKLFF.

The chain joins TRBV6-5 to TRBJ2-7; 8 nucleotides line up with TRBD2. This CDR3 spans 14 amino acids. CDR1 is MNHEY and CDR2 is SVGAGI in the germline V gene. The trim removed 10 bases at V and 1 base at J, leaving 9 bases unmatched. This CDR3 is CATRSGGSSYEQYF. For the CDR3, the DNA is TGTGCCACCCGAAGCGGGGGAAGTTCCTACGAGCAGTACTTC.

The V and J genes are TRBV18 and TRBJ2-1, with 9 nucleotides matching TRBD1. Trimming took 3 bases from V and 9 from J; bases not matched to a gene: 9. Germline V CDR1 and CDR2: KGHSH, LQKENI. This CDR3 comprises 15 residues. CDR3: CASSPPGQGFGEQFF. CDR3 in DNA: TGTGCCAGCTCACCGCCGGGACAGGGATTCGGTGAGCAGTTCTTC. Supplemented by reference TRBV18 and TRBJ2-1, the full variable domain reads NAGVMQNPRHLVRRRGQEARLRCSPMKGHSHVYWYRQLPEEGLKFMVYLQKENIIDESGMPKERFSAEFPKEGPSILRIQQVVRGDSAAYFCASSPPGQGFGEQFFGPGTRLTVL.

The chain employs TRBV28 and TRBJ2-7; D is perhaps TRBD2 (6 bases). The CDR3 is 13 amino acids. V lost 1 base, J lost 6 bases, and 10 bases lay in between. From germline, CDR1 is MDHEN and CDR2 SYDVKM. CDR3 DNA sequence: TGTGCCAGCAGTTTATCAACGGGACTCGAGCAGTACTTC. This translates into CASSLSTGLEQYF.

This clone has just a few counts. The V gene is TRBV2, the J gene TRBJ1-2; D perhaps matches TRBD1 (5 bases). CDR1 and CDR2 (germline): SNHLY, FYNNEI. CDR3 size: 15 residues. Trimming shortened V by 3 bases and J by 5 bases, and 16 bases separated the two germline ends. The CDR3, as DNA: TGTGCCAGCAGTGACCAGGCAGGGCCTACGTATGGCTACACCTTC. The encoded protein is CASSDQAGPTYGYTF.

This clone has just a few counts. J is TRBJ1-2 and V is TRBV2; a weak D match, TRBD1 (5 bases). V was pared by 1 base and J by 2 bases, with 5 bases between. The CDR3 extends over 13 amino acids. Germline V gene data show CDR1 as SNHLY and CDR2 as FYNNEI. The CDR3 loop reads CASSEDRNYGYTF. The CDR3 DNA reads as TGTGCCAGCAGTGAAGACAGGAACTATGGCTACACCTTC. The full variable domain, with the rest looked up from reference TRBV2 and TRBJ1-2, is EPEVTQTPSHQVTQMGQEVILRCVPISNHLYFYWYRQILGQKVEFLVSFYNNEISEKSEIFDDQFSVERPDGSNFTLKIRSTKLEDSAMYFCASSEDRNYGYTFGSGTRLTVV.

The genes are TRBV10-3 and TRBJ1-2; 9 nucleotides agree with TRBD1. The CDR3 length is 13 residues. CDR1 and CDR2 from the germline V gene are ENHRY and SYGVKD. Trimming removed 7 bases from V and 3 bases from J; junction bases left unmatched: 3. For the CDR3, the DNA is TGTGCCATCAAGGGACAGGGACACTATGGCTACACCTTC. It translates to CAIKGQGHYGYTF.

The CDR3 DNA is TGCGCCAGCAGCCAAGGGGGGACAGAAGGAAGGAATGAAAAACTGTTTTTT. Protein product: CASSQGGTEGRNEKLFF. This sequence joins TRBV4-3 and TRBJ1-4, with 7 bases aligning to TRBD1. Germline trimming cut 1 base from V and 5 bases from J; bases unmatched to any gene: 10. CDR3 length: 17 residues. The V gene's germline CDR1 is LGHNA and CDR2 YSLEER.

The chain joins TRBV5-1 to TRBJ2-5; 11 bases are a match to TRBD2. CDR1 is SGHRS and CDR2 is YFSETQ in the germline V gene. J gave up 2 bases and V 0 bases, and 9 bases lay outside the gene matches. CDR3 length equals 18 residues. CDR3 region: CASSLASGRPPEQETQYF. CDR3 DNA sequence: TGCGCCAGCAGCTTGGCTAGCGGGAGGCCTCCTGAGCAAGAGACCCAGTACTTC.

CDR3 coding DNA: TGTGCCAGCAGCTTCGGTAGCGGGAGTCCCTCCTACAATGAGCAGTTCTTC. Its protein product is CASSFGSGSPSYNEQFF. This chain connects TRBV7-9 to TRBJ2-1; 9 bases align to TRBD2. The germline CDR1 and CDR2 sequences are SEHNR and FQNEAQ (reference sequence). This CDR3 has 17 residues. The V segment lost 3 bases and the J segment 0 bases; nucleotides outside the gene matches: 6.

V is TRBV19 and J is TRBJ1-5; no clear D. Per the germline V gene, CDR1 is LNHDA and CDR2 is SQIVND (reference sequence). The V end was cut by 2 bases, the J end by 5 bases, with 10 bases between. The CDR3 runs to 14 residues. This CDR3 reads CASSISGGHQPQHF. CDR3 nucleotides: TGTGCCAGTAGTATAAGCGGAGGGCATCAGCCCCAGCATTTT.

The J gene is TRBJ1-4, the V gene TRBV4-1; perhaps TRBD1 as D (6 bases). This CDR3 is 14 amino acids long. The V end was cut by 8 bases, the J end by 7 bases, with 17 bases between. The germline CDR1 and CDR2 sequences are MGHRA and YSYEKL. The CDR3 loop is CASGLQGSSEKLFF. In DNA, the CDR3 is TGCGCCAGCGGCCTACAGGGTTCTAGTGAAAAACTGTTTTTT.

The chain employs TRBV5-1 and TRBJ2-2; D may be TRBD1 (6 bases). CDR3 size: 14 residues. Trimming left V 9 bases short and J 6 bases short, with 18 bases between. CDR1 is SGHRS and CDR2 is YFSETQ in the germline V gene. CDR3 in amino acids: CATHEDSFPGELFF. The CDR3 DNA follows: TGCGCCACTCATGAGGACAGCTTCCCCGGGGAGCTGTTTTTT. Using reference TRBV5-1 and TRBJ2-2 for the parts outside the CDR3, the full variable domain is KAGVTQTPRYLIKTRGQQVTLSCSPISGHRSVSWYQQTPGQGLQFLFEYFSETQRNKGNFPGRFSGRQFSNSRSEMNVSTLELGDSALYLCATHEDSFPGELFFGEGSRLTVL.

The gene calls are TRBV24-1 and TRBJ1-5; D gene uncertain. The germline CDR1 and CDR2 sequences are KGHDR and SFDVKD. The CDR3 is made up of 13 amino acids. The germline V and J ends were trimmed by 5 bases and 0 bases, with 4 bases remaining between them. The CDR3, as DNA: TGTGCCACCAGTGGTTATAGCAATCAGCCCCAGCATTTT. Its translation is CATSGYSNQPQHF.

This clone was counted a few times. The chain combines TRBV2 with TRBJ2-7; D may be TRBD1 (5 bases). Germline V gives CDR1 SNHLY, CDR2 FYNNEI. The CDR3 loop spans 12 amino acids. Trimming cost V 6 bases and J 5 bases, with 11 bases left between them. The CDR3 is CASRQGVDEQYF. In DNA form, the CDR3 reads TGTGCCAGCAGGCAGGGTGTCGACGAGCAGTACTTC.

The chain links TRBV19 to TRBJ1-2; D is ambiguous. With 4 bases removed from V and 0 bases from J, the gap between germline ends came to 15 bases. CDR1 and CDR2 (germline): LNHDA, SQIVND (reference sequence). The CDR3 has 16 residues. In DNA, the CDR3 is TGTGCCAGTAGTAATGGCAGGAGGAGAGCTAACTATGGCTACACCTTC. Translated: CASSNGRRRANYGYTF.

This clone was seen a handful of times. The rearrangement links TRBV7-2 to TRBJ1-2, with D possibly TRBD1 on 5 matching bases. Trimming stripped 4 bases from V and 4 bases from J, with 7 bases between. The CDR3 is made up of 12 amino acids. Germline values: CDR1 SGHTA, CDR2 FQGNSA. CDR3 region: CASSSGFYGYTF. The CDR3 DNA follows: TGTGCCAGCAGCTCAGGGTTCTATGGCTACACCTTC.

This clone was counted between two and nine times. Here the CDR3 reads CASRPLQGATGYNSPLHF. CDR3 DNA sequence: TGTGCCAGTAGGCCACTACAGGGGGCGACCGGTTATAATTCACCCCTCCACTTT. The genes are TRBV19 and TRBJ1-6, with 9 bases matching TRBD1. The CDR3 contains 18 residues. CDR1 LNHDA and CDR2 SQIVND come from the germline V gene (reference sequence). After removal of 6 bases from V and 4 bases from J, the junction contained 13 bases not matched to a gene.

V is TRBV7-6 and J is TRBJ2-5; weak D call: TRBD2 (6 bases). The CDR3 contains 13 residues. The germline gives CDR1 SGHVS, CDR2 FNYEAQ. V was cut by 1 base and J by 6 bases, with 9 bases left in between. The CDR3 protein is CASSLDAGQTQYF. The CDR3 DNA sequence: TGTGCCAGCAGCTTAGACGCGGGGCAGACCCAGTACTTC.

The rearrangement joins TRBV2 to TRBJ2-7, with a tentative D call TRBD1 (6 bases). Trimming stripped 5 bases from V and 3 bases from J, with 14 bases between. The CDR3 runs 14 residues. Germline V gene sequence: CDR1 SNHLY, CDR2 FYNNEI. Written as DNA, the CDR3 is TGTGCCAGCAGTTTTGAGACAGGACTCTACGAGCAGTACTTC. It specifies CASSFETGLYEQYF.

The chain uses TRBV2 and TRBJ2-7; 11 bases align to TRBD1. J gave up 3 bases and V 6 bases, and 4 bases lay outside the gene matches. The CDR3 runs to 14 residues. The germline V gene encodes CDR1 SNHLY and CDR2 FYNNEI. The CDR3 coding sequence is TGTGCCAGCAGAGCCGGGACAGGGGGCTACGAGCAGTACTTC. It translates to CASRAGTGGYEQYF.

CDR3 in DNA: TGTGCCAGCTCATCCAGGGGGCTGTTAACAGATACGCAGTATTTT. Its protein is CASSSRGLLTDTQYF. The chain employs TRBV18 and TRBJ2-3; TRBD1 agrees at 8 bases. The junction had 7 bases not matched to a gene; V was cut back by 5 bases and J by 3 bases. Germline V gene lookup returns CDR1 KGHSH and CDR2 LQKENI. The CDR3 has 15 residues.

This clone was detected once. The rearrangement uses TRBV27 and TRBJ2-2; D might be TRBD1 (5 bases). The CDR3 totals 14 residues. Germline lookup yields CDR1 MNHEY and CDR2 SMNVEV (reference sequence). V lost 2 bases to trimming and J lost 1 base, with 5 bases between them. The CDR3 is CASSLGQNTGELFF. The DNA for the CDR3 is TGTGCCAGCAGTTTAGGACAGAACACCGGGGAGCTGTTTTTT.